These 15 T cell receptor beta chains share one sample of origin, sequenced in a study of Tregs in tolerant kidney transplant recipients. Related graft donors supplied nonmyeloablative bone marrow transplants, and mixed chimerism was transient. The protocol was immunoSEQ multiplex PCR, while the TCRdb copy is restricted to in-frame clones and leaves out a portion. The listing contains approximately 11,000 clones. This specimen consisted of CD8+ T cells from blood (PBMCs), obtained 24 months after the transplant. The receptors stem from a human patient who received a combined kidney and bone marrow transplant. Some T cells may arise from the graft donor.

The part of the CDR3 DNA that was read is TGTGCCAGCAGCCCCCGCTACGAG. It specifies CASSPRYE. The full-length CDR3 reads as CASSPRYEQYF. The chain combines TRBV7-8 with TRBJ2-7; D not resolved. The read ends 3 residues shy of where the CDR3 ends; the end is completed using the germline J gene. The germline CDR1 and CDR2 sequences are SGHVS and FQNEAQ. This CDR3 is built from 11 residues. Trimming stripped 5 bases from V and 3 bases from J, with 5 bases between.

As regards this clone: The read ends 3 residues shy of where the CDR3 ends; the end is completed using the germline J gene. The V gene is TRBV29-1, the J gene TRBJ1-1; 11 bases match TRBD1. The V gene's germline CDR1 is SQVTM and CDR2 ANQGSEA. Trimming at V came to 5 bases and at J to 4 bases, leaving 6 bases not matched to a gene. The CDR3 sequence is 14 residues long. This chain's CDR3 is CSVPSGTGGTEAFF. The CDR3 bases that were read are TGCAGCGTTCCCTCCGGGACAGGGGGCACTGAA.

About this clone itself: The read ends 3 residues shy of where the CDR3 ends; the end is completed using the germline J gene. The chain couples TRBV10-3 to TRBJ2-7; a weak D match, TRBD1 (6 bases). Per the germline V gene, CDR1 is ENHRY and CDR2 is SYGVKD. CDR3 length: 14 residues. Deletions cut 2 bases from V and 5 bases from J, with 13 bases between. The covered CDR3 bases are TGTGCCATCAGTGAGATAGGGACAATCCACGAG. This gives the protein CAISEIGTIHE. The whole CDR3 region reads CAISEIGTIHEQYF.

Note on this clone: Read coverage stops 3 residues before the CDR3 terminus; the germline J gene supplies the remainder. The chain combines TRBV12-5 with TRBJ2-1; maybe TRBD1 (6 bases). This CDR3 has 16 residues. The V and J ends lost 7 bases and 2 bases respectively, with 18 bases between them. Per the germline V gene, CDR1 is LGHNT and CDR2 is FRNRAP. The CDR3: CASAPGGAGAYNEQFF. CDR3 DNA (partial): TGTGCTAGTGCCCCTGGGGGAGCAGGGGCCTACAATGAG.

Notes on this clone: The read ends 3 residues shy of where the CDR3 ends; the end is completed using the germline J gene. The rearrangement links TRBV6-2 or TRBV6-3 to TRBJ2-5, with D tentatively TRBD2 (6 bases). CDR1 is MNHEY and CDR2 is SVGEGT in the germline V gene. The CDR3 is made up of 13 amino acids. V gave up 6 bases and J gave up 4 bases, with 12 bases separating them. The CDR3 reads CASRDYAPETQYF. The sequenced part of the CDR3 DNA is TGTGCCAGCAGGGACTACGCCCCAGAGACC.

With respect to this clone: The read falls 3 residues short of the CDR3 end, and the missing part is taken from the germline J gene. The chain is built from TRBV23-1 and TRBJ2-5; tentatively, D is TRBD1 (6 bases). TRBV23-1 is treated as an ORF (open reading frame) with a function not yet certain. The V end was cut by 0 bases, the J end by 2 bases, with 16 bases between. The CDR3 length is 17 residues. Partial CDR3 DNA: TGCGCCAGCAGTCAATCGAGGGGTGGACAGTCGCAAGAGACC. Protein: CASSQSRGGQSQET. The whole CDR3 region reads CASSQSRGGQSQETQYF.

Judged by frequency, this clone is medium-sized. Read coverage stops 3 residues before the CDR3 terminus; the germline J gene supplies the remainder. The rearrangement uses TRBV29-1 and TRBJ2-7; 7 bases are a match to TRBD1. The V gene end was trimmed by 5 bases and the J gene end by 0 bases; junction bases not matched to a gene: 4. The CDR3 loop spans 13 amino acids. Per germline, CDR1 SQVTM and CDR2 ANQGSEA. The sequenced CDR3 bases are TGCAGCGTTACGACAGGGAGCTCCTACGAG. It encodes CSVTTGSSYE. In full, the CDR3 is CSVTTGSSYEQYF.

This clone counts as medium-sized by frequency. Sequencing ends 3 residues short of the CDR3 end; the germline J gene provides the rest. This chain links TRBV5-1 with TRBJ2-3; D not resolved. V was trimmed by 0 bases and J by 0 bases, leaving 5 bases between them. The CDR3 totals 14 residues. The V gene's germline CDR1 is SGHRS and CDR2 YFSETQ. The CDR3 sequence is CASSLGPSTDTQYF. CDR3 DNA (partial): TGCGCCAGCAGCTTGGGGCCGAGCACAGATACG.

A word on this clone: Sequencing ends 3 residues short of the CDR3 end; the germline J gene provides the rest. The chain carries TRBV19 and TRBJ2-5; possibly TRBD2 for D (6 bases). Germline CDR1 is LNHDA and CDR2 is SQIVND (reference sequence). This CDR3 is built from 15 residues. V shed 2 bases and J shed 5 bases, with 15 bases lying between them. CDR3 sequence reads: CASSIWVAETETQYF. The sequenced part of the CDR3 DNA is TGTGCCAGTAGTATATGGGTAGCGGAGACGGAGACC.

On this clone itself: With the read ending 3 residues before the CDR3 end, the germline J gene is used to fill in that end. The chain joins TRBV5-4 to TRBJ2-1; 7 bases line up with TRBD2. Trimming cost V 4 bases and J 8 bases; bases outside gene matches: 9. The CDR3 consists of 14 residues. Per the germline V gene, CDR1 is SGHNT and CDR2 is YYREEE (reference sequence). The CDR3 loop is CASSPAGEGDEQFF. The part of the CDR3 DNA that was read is TGTGCCAGCAGCCCGGCCGGGGAGGGCGATGAG.

CDR3 DNA, as far as it was read: TGTGCCAGCAGCCCCGGGACAGGGGGCATTGGC. Translated: CASSPGTGGIG. The whole CDR3 is CASSPGTGGIGYTF. The rearrangement links TRBV11-2 to TRBJ1-2, with TRBD1 matching 12 bases. The CDR3 end falls 3 residues outside the read, so it is completed with the germline J gene. CDR1 is SGHAT and CDR2 is FQNNGV in the germline V gene. Trimming cost V 5 bases and J 7 bases; bases outside gene matches: 5. This CDR3 has 14 amino acids.

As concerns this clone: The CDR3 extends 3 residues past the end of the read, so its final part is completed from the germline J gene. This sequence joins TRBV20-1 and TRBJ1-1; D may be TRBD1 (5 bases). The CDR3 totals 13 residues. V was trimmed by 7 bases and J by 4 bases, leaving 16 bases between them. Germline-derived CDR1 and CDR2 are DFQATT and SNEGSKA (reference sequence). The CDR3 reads CSVGGTGVTEAFF. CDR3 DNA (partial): TGCAGTGTGGGGGGGACCGGCGTCACTGAA.

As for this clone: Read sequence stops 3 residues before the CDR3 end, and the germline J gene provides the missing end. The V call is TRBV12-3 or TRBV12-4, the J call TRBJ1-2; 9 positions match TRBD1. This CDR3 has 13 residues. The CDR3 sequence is CASSAGTGNSYTF. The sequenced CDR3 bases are TGTGCCAGCAGTGCCGGGACAGGGAATAGC.

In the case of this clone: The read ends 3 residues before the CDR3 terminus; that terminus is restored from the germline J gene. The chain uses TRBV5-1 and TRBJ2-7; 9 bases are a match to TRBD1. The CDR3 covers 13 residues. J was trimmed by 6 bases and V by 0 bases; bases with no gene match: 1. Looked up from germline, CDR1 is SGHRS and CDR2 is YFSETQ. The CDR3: CASSLGQGVEQYF. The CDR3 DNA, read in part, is TGCGCCAGCAGCTTGGGACAGGGGGTCGAG.

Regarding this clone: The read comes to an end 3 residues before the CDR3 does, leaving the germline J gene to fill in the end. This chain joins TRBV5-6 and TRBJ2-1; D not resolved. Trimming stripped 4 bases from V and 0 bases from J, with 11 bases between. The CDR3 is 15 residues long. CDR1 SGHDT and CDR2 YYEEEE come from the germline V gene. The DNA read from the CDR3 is TGTGCCAGCAGCCCCCGTTATATCTCCTACAATGAG. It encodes CASSPRYISYNE. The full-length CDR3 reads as CASSPRYISYNEQFF.